This T cell receptor beta chain comes out of a study of T cell clonality in common variable immunodeficiency. CVID and control samples used equivalent genomic DNA input. Clones were sequenced by immunoSEQ multiplex PCR, and TCRdb holds only the in-frame ones, with some missing. The specimen gives 17,000 or so clones without singletons; the ten biggest hold 14%. To note about this clone: Its matching antigen is unknown.

Blood samples were heparinized, 5 to 8 ml per donor. The study, taken as a whole, reports: CVID subjects had higher TCRbeta clonality than healthy controls, most marked in about a third. In common variable immunodeficiency, TCR beta chains reportedly carried fewer deletions and N-nucleotide insertions.

The sequence derives from a human donor with common variable immunodeficiency. What was sequenced was peripheral blood mononuclear cells.

The CDR3 spells CASTIRGGSSYNEQFF. The sequenced part of the CDR3 DNA is TGTGCCAGTACCATCAGGGGTGGGAGCTCCTACAATGAG. The gene calls are TRBV19 and TRBJ2-1, with a tentative D call TRBD1 (6 bases). The read terminates 3 residues before the CDR3 end, so the remaining end is supplied by the germline J gene. Germline V gene sequence: CDR1 LNHDA, CDR2 SQIVND (reference sequence). Trimming took 7 bases from V and 0 from J, leaving 16 bases between them. CDR3 size: 16 residues. Full variable domain (missing parts from reference TRBV19 and TRBJ2-1): DGGITQSPKYLFRKEGQNVTLSCEQNLNHDAMYWYRQDPGQGLRLIYYSQIVNDFQKGDIAEGYSVSREKKESFPLTVTSAQKNPTAFYLCASTIRGGSSYNEQFFGPGTRLTVL.